This T cell receptor beta chain is from a study of PD-1 blockade in classical Hodgkin lymphoma. Study-wide results and limits: CD4+ TCR diversity, unlike CD8+, climbed significantly by C4D1.

Data came from immunoSEQ multiplex PCR; TCRdb stores just in-frame clones and leaves some out. The profile shows about 18,000 clones, about four fifths of them singletons. Comments on this clone: The antigen remains undetermined.

This sample's time point: cycle 4 day 1 (C4D1), after less than 7 weeks of nivolumab. With no exception, relapse followed autologous stem cell transplantation in all patients, and brentuximab vedotin exposure varied. CDR1 and CDR2 from the germline V gene are SEHNR and FQNEAQ (reference sequence). This CDR3 spans 19 amino acids. The V gene end was trimmed by 5 bases and the J gene end by 0 bases; junction bases not matched to a gene: 13. V and J are TRBV7-9 and TRBJ2-1, with TRBD2 identical over 10 bases. The sequence was obtained from a human donor with classical Hodgkin lymphoma. The sequencing here drew on peripheral blood mononuclear cells (PBMCs), taken before the fourth cycle of nivolumab. In DNA form, the CDR3 reads TGTGCCAGCAGCGAAAGGGGTAGCGGGGGGACAAGCTCCTACAATGAGCAGTTCTTC. It codes for CASSERGSGGTSSYNEQFF.